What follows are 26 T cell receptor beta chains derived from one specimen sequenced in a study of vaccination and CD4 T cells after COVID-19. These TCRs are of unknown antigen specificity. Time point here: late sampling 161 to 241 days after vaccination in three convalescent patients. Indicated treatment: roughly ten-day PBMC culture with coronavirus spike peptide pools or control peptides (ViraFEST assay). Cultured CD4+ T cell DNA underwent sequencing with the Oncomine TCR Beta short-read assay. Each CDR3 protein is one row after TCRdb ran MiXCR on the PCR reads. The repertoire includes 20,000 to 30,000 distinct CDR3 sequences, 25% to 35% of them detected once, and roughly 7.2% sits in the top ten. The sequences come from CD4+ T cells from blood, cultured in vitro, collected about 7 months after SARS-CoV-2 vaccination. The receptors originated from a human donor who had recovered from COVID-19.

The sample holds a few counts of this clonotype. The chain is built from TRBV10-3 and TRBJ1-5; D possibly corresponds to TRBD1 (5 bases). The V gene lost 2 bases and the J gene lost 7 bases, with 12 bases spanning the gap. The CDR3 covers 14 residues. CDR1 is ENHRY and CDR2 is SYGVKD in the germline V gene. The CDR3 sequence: CAISEGGLNQPQHF. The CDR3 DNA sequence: TGTGCCATCAGTGAGGGGGGGTTAAACCAGCCCCAGCATTTT.

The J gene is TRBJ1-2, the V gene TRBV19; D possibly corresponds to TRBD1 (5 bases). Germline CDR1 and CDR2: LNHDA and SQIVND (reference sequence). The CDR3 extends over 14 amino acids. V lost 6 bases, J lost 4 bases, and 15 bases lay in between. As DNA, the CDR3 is TGTGCCAGTAGCCGACAGAGCTATTCCTATGGCTACACCTTC. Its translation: CASSRQSYSYGYTF.

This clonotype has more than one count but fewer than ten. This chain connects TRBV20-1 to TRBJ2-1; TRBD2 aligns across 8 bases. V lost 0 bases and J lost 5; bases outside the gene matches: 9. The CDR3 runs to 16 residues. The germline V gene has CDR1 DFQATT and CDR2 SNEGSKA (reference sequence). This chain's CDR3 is CSARDSGRAPNNEQFF. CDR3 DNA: TGCAGTGCTAGAGATTCCGGGAGGGCCCCCAACAATGAGCAGTTCTTC.

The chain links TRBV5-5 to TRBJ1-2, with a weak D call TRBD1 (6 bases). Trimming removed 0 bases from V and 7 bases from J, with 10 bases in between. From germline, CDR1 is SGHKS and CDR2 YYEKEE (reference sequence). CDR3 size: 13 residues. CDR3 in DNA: TGTGCCAGCAGCTTGGAACAGGGTTTTGGCTACACCTTC. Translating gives CASSLEQGFGYTF.

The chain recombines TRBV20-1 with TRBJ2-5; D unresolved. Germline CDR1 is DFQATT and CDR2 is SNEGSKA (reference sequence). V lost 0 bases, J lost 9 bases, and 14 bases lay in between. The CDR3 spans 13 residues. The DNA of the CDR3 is TGCAGTGCTAGAGATCTGGTTGCCTGGGCCCAGTACTTC. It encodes CSARDLVAWAQYF.

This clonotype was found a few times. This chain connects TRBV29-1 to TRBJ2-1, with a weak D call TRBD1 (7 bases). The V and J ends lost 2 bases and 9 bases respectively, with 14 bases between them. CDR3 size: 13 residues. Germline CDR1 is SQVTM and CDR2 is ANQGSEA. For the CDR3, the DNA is TGCAGCGTTGAACAGGGGGGTTGGCCTGAGCAGTTCTTC. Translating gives CSVEQGGWPEQFF.

This CDR3 reads CASSLEGDGELFF. The CDR3 DNA reads as TGTGCCAGCAGCTTAGAAGGAGACGGGGAGCTGTTTTTT. The gene calls are TRBV11-3 and TRBJ2-2; D is ambiguous. Germline V gives CDR1 SGHNT, CDR2 YENEEA. V was clipped by 0 bases and J by 7 bases, with 6 bases between them. The CDR3 extends over 13 amino acids.

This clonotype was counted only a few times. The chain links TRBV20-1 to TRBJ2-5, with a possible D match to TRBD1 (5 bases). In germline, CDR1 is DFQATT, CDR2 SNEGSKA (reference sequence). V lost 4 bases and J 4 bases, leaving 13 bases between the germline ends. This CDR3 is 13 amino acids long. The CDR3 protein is CSAKVTVGETQYF. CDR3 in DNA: TGCAGTGCTAAAGTGACAGTTGGAGAGACCCAGTACTTC.

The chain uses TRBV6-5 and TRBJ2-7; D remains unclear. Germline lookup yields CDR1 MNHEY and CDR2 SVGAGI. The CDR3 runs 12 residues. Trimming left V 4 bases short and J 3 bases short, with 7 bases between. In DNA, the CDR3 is TGTGCCAGCAGTTCGATGTTCTACGAGCAGTACTTC. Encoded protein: CASSSMFYEQYF.

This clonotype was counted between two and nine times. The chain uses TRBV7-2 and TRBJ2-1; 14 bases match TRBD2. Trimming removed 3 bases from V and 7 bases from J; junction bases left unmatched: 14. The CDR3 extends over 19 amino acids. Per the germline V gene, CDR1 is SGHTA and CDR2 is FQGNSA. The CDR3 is CASSFRGTSGRSPINEQFF. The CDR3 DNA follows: TGTGCCAGCAGCTTCCGAGGGACTAGCGGGAGAAGTCCCATTAATGAGCAGTTCTTC.

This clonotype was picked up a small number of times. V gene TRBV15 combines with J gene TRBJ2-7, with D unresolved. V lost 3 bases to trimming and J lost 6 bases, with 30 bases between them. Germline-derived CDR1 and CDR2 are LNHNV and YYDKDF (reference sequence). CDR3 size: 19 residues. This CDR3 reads CATSSTPLHSGLTEPEQYF. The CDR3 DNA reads TGTGCCACCAGCAGTACACCATTACATTCCGGGCTCACTGAGCCCGAGCAGTACTTC.

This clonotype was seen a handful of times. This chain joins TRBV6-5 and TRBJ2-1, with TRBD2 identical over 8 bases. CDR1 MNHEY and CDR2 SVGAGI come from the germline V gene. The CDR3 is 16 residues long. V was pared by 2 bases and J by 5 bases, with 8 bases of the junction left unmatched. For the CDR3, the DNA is TGTGCCAGCAGTTACCGGCCTAGCGGGCTACACAATGAGCAGTTCTTC. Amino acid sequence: CASSYRPSGLHNEQFF.

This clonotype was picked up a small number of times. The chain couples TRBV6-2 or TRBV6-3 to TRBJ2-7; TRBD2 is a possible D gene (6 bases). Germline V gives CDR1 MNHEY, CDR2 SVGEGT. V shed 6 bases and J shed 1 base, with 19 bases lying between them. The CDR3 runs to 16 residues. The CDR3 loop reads CASRPGGGGLSYEQYF. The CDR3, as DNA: TGTGCCAGCAGACCCGGTGGGGGAGGCCTATCCTACGAGCAGTACTTC.

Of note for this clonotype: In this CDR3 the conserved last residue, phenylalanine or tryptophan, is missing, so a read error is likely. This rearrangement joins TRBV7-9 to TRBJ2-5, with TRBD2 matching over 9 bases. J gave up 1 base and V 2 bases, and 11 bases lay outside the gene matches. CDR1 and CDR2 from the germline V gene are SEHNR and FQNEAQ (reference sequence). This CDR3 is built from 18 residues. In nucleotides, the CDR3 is TGTGCCAGCAGCTTAAGATTGGGGCGGGAGGGCCTCCAAGAGACCCAGTACCTC. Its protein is CASSLRLGREGLQETQYL.

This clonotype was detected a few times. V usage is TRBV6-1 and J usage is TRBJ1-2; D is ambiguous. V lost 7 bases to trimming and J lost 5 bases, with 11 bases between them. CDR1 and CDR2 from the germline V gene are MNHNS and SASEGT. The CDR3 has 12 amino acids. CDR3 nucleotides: TGTGCCAGCAAGACCGAGGGTTATGGCTACACCTTC. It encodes CASKTEGYGYTF.

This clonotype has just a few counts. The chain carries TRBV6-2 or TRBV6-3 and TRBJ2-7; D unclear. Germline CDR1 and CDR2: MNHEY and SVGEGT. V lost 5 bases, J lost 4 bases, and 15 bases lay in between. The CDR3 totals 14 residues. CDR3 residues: CASSRYSATYEQYF. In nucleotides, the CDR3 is TGTGCCAGCAGTCGGTACTCCGCGACTTACGAGCAGTACTTC.

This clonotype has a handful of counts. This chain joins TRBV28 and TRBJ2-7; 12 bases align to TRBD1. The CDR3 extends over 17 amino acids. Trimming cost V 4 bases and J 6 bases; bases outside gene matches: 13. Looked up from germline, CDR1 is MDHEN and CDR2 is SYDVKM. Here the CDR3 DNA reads TGTGCCAGCAGTTCGAACATTATGGGACAGGGGGCGGCCGAGCAGTACTTC. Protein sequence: CASSSNIMGQGAAEQYF. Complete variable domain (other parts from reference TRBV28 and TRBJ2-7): DVKVTQSSRYLVKRTGEKVFLECVQDMDHENMFWYRQDPGLGLRLIYFSYDVKMKEKGDIPEGYSVSREKKERFSLILESASTNQTSMYLCASSSNIMGQGAAEQYFGPGTRLTVT.

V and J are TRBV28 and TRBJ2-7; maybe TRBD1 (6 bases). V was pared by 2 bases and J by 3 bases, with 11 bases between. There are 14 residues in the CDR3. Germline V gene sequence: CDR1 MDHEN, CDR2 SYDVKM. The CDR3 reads CASSLADSIYEQYF. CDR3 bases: TGTGCCAGCAGTTTAGCGGACAGTATCTACGAGCAGTACTTC.

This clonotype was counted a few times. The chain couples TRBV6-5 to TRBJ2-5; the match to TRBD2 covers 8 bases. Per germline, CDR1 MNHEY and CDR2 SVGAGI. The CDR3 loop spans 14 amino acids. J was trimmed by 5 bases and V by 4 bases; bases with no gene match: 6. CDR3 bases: TGTGCCAGCAGTTTCTTGACTAGCGCGGAGACCCAGTACTTC. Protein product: CASSFLTSAETQYF.

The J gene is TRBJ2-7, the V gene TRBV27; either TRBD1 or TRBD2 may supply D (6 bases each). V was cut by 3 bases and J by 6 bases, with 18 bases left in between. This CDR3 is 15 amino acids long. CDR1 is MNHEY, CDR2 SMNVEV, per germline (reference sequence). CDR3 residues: CASSFRGVRNGEQYF. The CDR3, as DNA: TGTGCCAGCAGTTTTAGGGGGGTGCGAAATGGCGAGCAGTACTTC.

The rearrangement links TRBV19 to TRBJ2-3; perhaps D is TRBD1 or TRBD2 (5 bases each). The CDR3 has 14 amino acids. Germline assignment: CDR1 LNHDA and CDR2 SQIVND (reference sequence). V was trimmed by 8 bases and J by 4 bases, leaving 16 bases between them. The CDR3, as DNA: TGTGCCAGTCGTCCGGGACCAACCGCAGATACGCAGTATTTT. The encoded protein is CASRPGPTADTQYF. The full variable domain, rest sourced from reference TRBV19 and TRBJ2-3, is DGGITQSPKYLFRKEGQNVTLSCEQNLNHDAMYWYRQDPGQGLRLIYYSQIVNDFQKGDIAEGYSVSREKKESFPLTVTSAQKNPTAFYLCASRPGPTADTQYFGPGTRLTVL.

The CDR3 loop reads CASSRALRSSYNEQFF. Written as DNA, the CDR3 is TGTGCCAGCAGCCGCGCTTTGCGGAGCTCCTACAATGAGCAGTTCTTC. The V gene is TRBV6-1, the J gene TRBJ2-1; D not certain. V was shortened by 6 bases and J by 0 bases, with 15 bases between the two germline ends. The germline gives CDR1 MNHNS, CDR2 SASEGT. This CDR3 is built from 16 residues.

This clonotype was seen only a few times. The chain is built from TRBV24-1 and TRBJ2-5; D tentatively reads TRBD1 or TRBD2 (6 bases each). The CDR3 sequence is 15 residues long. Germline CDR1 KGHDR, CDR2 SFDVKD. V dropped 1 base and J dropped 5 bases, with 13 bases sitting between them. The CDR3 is CATSDLTLGGETQYF. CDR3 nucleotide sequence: TGTGCCACCAGTGATTTAACCCTAGGGGGGGAGACCCAGTACTTC.

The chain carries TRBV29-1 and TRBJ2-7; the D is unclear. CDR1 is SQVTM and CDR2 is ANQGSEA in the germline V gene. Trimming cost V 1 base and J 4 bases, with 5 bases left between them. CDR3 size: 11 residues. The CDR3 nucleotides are TGCAGCGTTGAAGGAGTATACGAGCAGTACTTC. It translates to CSVEGVYEQYF.

CDR3: CASSRSANTGELFF. CDR3 DNA: TGTGCCAGCAGCCGCTCCGCGAACACCGGGGAGCTGTTTTTT. The rearrangement uses TRBV7-9 and TRBJ2-2; no reliable D call. CDR1 is SEHNR and CDR2 is FQNEAQ in the germline V gene (reference sequence). V gave up 5 bases and J gave up 0 bases, with 7 bases separating them. The CDR3 is 14 amino acids.

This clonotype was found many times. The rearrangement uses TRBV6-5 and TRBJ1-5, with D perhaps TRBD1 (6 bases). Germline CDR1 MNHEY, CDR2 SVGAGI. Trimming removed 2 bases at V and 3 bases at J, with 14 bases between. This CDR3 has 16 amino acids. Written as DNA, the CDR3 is TGTGCCAGCAGTTACATGTCCAGGGGTTCCAATCAGCCCCAGCATTTT. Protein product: CASSYMSRGSNQPQHF.